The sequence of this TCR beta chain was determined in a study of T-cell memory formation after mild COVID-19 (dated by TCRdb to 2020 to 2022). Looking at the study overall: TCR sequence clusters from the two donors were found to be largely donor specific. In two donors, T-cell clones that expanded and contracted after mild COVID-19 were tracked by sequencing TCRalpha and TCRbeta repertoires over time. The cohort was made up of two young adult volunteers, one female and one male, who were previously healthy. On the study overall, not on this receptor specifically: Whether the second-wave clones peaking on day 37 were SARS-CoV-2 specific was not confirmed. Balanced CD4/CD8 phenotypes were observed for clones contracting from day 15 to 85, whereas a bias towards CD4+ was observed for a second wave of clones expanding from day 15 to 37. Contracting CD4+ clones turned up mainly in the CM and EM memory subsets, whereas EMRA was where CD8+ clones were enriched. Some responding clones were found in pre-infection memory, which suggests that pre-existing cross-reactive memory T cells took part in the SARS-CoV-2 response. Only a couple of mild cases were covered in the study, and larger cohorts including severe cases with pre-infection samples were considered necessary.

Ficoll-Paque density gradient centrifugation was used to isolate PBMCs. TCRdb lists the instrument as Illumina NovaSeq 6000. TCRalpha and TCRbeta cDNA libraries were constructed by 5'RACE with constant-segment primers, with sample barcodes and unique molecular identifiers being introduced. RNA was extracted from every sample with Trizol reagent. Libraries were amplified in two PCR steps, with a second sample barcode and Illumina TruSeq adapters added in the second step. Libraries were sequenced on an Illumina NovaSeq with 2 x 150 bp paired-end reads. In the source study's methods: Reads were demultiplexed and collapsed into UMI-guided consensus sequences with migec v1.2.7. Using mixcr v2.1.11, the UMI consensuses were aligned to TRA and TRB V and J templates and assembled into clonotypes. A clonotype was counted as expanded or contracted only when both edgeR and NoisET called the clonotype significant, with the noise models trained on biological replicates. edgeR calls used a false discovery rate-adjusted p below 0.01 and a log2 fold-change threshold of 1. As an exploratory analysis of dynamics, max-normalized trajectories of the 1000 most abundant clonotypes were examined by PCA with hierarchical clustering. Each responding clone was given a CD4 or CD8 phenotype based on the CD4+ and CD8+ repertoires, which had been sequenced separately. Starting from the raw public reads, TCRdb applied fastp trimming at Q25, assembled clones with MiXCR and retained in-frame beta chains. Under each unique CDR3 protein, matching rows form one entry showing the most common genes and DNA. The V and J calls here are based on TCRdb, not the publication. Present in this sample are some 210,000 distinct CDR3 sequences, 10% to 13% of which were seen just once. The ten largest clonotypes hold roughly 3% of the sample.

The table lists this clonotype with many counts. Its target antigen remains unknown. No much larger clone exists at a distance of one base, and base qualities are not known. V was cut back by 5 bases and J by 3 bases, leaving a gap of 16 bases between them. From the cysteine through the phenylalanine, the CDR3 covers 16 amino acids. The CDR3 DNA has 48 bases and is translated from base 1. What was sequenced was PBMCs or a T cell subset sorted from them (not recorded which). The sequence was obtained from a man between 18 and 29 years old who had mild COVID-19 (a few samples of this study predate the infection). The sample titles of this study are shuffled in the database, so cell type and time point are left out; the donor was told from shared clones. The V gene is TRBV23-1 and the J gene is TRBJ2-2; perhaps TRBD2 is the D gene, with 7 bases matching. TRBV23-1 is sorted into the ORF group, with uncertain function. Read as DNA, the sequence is TGCGCCAGCAGTAGACTCGGGGGGCCCTACACCGGGGAGCTGTTTTTT. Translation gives CASSRLGGPYTGELFF.